Shown below are 17 T cell receptor beta chains from a single sample sequenced in a study of OX40 agonist ivuxolimab in advanced cancers. Assay used: immunoSEQ multiplex PCR; TCRdb lists only in-frame clones, some missing. This sample has roughly 72,000 clones; 75% to 90% occur once, and the top ten carry approximately 10%. The sequencing here drew on CD4+ or CD8+ T cells sorted from blood, taken in a trial of the OX40 agonist ivuxolimab. The receptor set was obtained from an adult with an advanced solid tumor such as melanoma, head and neck, liver or kidney cancer.

The rearrangement joins TRBV18 to TRBJ2-3, with D tentatively TRBD2 (5 bases). The V and J ends lost 2 bases and 2 bases respectively, with 8 bases between them. The CDR3 is made up of 14 amino acids. Looked up from germline, CDR1 is KGHSH and CDR2 is LQKENI. CDR3 nucleotide sequence: TGTGCCAGCTCACCAGCCGGGGTCACAGATACGCAGTATTTT. This gives the protein CASSPAGVTDTQYF.

V is TRBV9 and J is TRBJ1-2; D is possibly TRBD1 (5 bases). Looked up from germline, CDR1 is SGDLS and CDR2 is YYNGEE. This CDR3 has 13 amino acids. V lost 4 bases to trimming and J lost 2 bases, with 9 bases between them. CDR3 in DNA: TGTGCCAGCAGCCATCAGGGAAACTATGGCTACACCTTC. Translation: CASSHQGNYGYTF.

The gene calls are TRBV5-1 and TRBJ1-3; D might be TRBD1 (5 bases). The CDR3 sequence is 14 residues long. V lost 4 bases, J lost 0 bases, and 8 bases lay in between. CDR1 and CDR2 (germline): SGHRS, YFSETQ. CDR3 bases: TGCGCCAGCAGCCCAGGGATCTCTGGAAACACCATATATTTT. As protein: CASSPGISGNTIYF.

The chain recombines TRBV7-2 with TRBJ2-3, with D unclear. Trimming removed 2 bases from V and 6 bases from J, with 12 bases in between. The CDR3 is 14 residues long. The germline V gene has CDR1 SGHTA and CDR2 FQGNSA. CDR3 sequence: CASSLSVSSDTQYF. Here the CDR3 DNA reads TGTGCCAGCAGCTTATCGGTTAGTTCCGATACGCAGTATTTT.

The chain couples TRBV28 to TRBJ2-3; D perhaps matches TRBD2 (5 bases). V was clipped by 5 bases and J by 5 bases, with 14 bases between them. The V gene's germline CDR1 is MDHEN and CDR2 SYDVKM. This CDR3 region has 14 residues. CDR3 in amino acids: CASSLAGGVDTQYF. The CDR3 nucleotides are TGTGCCAGCAGTCTGGCCGGAGGCGTAGATACGCAGTATTTT.

The rearrangement joins TRBV2 to TRBJ2-3; possibly TRBD2 for D (5 bases). The CDR3 totals 14 residues. Deletions cut 7 bases from V and 8 bases from J, with 19 bases between. Per the germline V gene, CDR1 is SNHLY and CDR2 is FYNNEI. The CDR3 spells CASTRASSRGTQYF. CDR3 bases: TGTGCCAGCACGCGGGCTTCTTCAAGAGGTACGCAGTATTTT.

This sequence joins TRBV19 and TRBJ2-7, with 9 bases that match TRBD1. After removal of 5 bases from V and 3 bases from J, the junction contained 5 bases not matched to a gene. CDR3 size: 14 residues. Per the germline V gene, CDR1 is LNHDA and CDR2 is SQIVND (reference sequence). CDR3 DNA: TGTGCCAGTAGTTTCGGACAGGGGCACTACGAGCAGTACTTC. As protein: CASSFGQGHYEQYF.

The V call is TRBV19, the J call TRBJ2-7, with D perhaps TRBD2 (5 bases). Germline V gives CDR1 LNHDA, CDR2 SQIVND (reference sequence). V dropped 5 bases and J dropped 4 bases, with 18 bases sitting between them. CDR3 length: 15 amino acids. In nucleotides, the CDR3 is TGTGCCAGTAGTCGCCGGGGAAACTCGGGGTACGAGCAGTACTTC. Residues: CASSRRGNSGYEQYF.

The chain carries TRBV18 and TRBJ2-1, with 9 bases lining up with TRBD1. CDR3 size: 16 residues. After removal of 4 bases from V and 2 bases from J, the junction contained 6 bases not matched to a gene. CDR1 and CDR2 from the germline V gene are KGHSH and LQKENI. The CDR3 is CASSQQGAGTYNEQFF. CDR3 sequence (DNA): TGTGCCAGCTCACAACAGGGGGCTGGGACCTACAATGAGCAGTTCTTC.

The chain has TRBV9 and TRBJ2-3; weak D call: TRBD2 (6 bases). Trimming pared 5 bases from V and 1 base from J, leaving 14 bases between. The CDR3 is made up of 15 amino acids. The germline V gene encodes CDR1 SGDLS and CDR2 YYNGEE. The CDR3 DNA follows: TGTGCCAGCAGTCCCCGCGGGGCTCGCACAGATACGCAGTATTTT. Encoded protein: CASSPRGARTDTQYF. The complete variable domain, with remaining parts taken from reference TRBV9 and TRBJ2-3, reads DSGVTQTPKHLITATGQRVTLRCSPRSGDLSVYWYQQSLDQGLQFLIQYYNGEERAKGNILERFSAQQFPDLHSELNLSSLELGDSALYFCASSPRGARTDTQYFGPGTRLTVL.

The chain has TRBV5-1 and TRBJ1-2; the match to TRBD1 covers 9 bases. This CDR3 spans 13 amino acids. V lost 3 bases to trimming and J lost 5 bases; unmatched junction nucleotides: 2. CDR1 SGHRS and CDR2 YFSETQ come from the germline V gene. The CDR3 is CASSSQGAYGYTF. CDR3 coding DNA: TGCGCCAGCAGCTCACAGGGGGCGTATGGCTACACCTTC. Based on the CDR3 plus reference TRBV5-1 and TRBJ1-2, the full variable domain is KAGVTQTPRYLIKTRGQQVTLSCSPISGHRSVSWYQQTPGQGLQFLFEYFSETQRNKGNFPGRFSGRQFSNSRSEMNVSTLELGDSALYLCASSSQGAYGYTFGSGTRLTVV.

V gene TRBV28 combines with J gene TRBJ1-1; no clear D. This CDR3 has 15 residues. Germline-derived CDR1 and CDR2 are MDHEN and SYDVKM. V lost 0 bases and J 3 bases, leaving 11 bases between the germline ends. Written as DNA, the CDR3 is TGTGCCAGCAGTTTATGGGGCACCACGGACACTGAAGCTTTCTTT. Translating it yields CASSLWGTTDTEAFF.

V gene TRBV9 combines with J gene TRBJ2-7, with 10 nucleotides matching TRBD2. The germline V gene has CDR1 SGDLS and CDR2 YYNGEE. This CDR3 is 17 amino acids long. Trimming at V came to 4 bases and at J to 2 bases, leaving 12 bases not matched to a gene. The CDR3 nucleotides read TGTGCCAGCAGCCCGGACGCAGGACTAGCGGCTACCTACGAGCAGTACTTC. This encodes CASSPDAGLAATYEQYF.

V gene TRBV5-3 combines with J gene TRBJ2-3; 11 bases agree with TRBD2. TRBV5-3 counts as an open reading frame of uncertain function. The V and J ends lost 4 bases and 3 bases, in that order; junction bases with no gene match: 13. The CDR3 runs 18 residues. The chain's CDR3 is CARSLYLKLAGETDTQYF. The DNA of the CDR3 is TGTGCCAGAAGCCTTTATTTGAAACTAGCGGGGGAAACAGATACGCAGTATTTT.

The chain couples TRBV6-5 to TRBJ1-3; D gene uncertain. The CDR3 spans 13 residues. Deletions cut 5 bases from V and 1 base from J, with 6 bases between. Germline V lookup: CDR1 MNHEY, CDR2 SVGAGI. The CDR3 loop is CASSRNSGNTIYF. CDR3 in DNA: TGTGCCAGCAGTCGCAATTCTGGAAACACCATATATTTT.

The chain couples TRBV5-4 to TRBJ2-5, with 8 bases fitting TRBD2. The J call may not be correct, given that the DNA end is closer to TRBJ2-7. Per germline, CDR1 SGHNT and CDR2 YYREEE (reference sequence). CDR3 length: 15 amino acids. The DNA of the CDR3 is TGTGCCAGCAGCTTCAGAGCGGGGGCGACCTACGAGCAGTACTTC. Protein: CASSFRAGATYEQYF.

The J gene is TRBJ2-3, the V gene TRBV9; 10 bases line up with TRBD2. The CDR3 sequence is 16 residues long. Germline values: CDR1 SGDLS, CDR2 YYNGEE. Trimming removed 3 bases from V and 3 bases from J; junction bases left unmatched: 7. The CDR3, as DNA: TGTGCCAGCAGCGGCCTCAGCGGGGGGGCAACAGATACGCAGTATTTT. Amino acids: CASSGLSGGATDTQYF.